This T cell receptor beta chain is from a study of tumor and adjacent non-tumor tissue in lung cancer. At the level of the study: There were about twelve adenocarcinoma, a couple of squamous cell carcinoma and 1 small cell lung cancer cases. Stage I to III disease affected ten to eleven men and 4 or 5 women aged roughly 31 to 85. Study results and caveats: Patients with more diverse tumor TCRs had worse survival.

CDR1 and CDR2 (germline): MNHEY, SVGAGI. This CDR3 spans 15 amino acids. No cell sorting was done before RNA was extracted from the tissue. Chemotherapy-naive patients with new lung cancer underwent thoracic surgery in China, August–November 2014. TCRbeta libraries were built with three rounds of nested PCR, modified from ARM-PCR. One entry per CDR3 protein, called by TCRdb with MiXCR from the multiplex PCR reads. Of more than 85,000 distinct CDR3 sequences in the sample, 75% are singletons; the top ten hold under 45%. Of note for this clonotype: Its antigen is unidentified. Mismatch with germline at one junction end may stem from a read error.

The clonotype was recovered from a woman aged 55 to 70 with non-small cell lung cancer. The chain links TRBV6-5 to TRBJ1-1, with D uncertain. Sample: lung tumor tissue. The chain's CDR3 is CASSPSGGSGTEALF. The CDR3 coding sequence is TGTGCCAGCAGTCCCTCTGGCGGGTCGGGCACTGAAGCTCTCTTT.